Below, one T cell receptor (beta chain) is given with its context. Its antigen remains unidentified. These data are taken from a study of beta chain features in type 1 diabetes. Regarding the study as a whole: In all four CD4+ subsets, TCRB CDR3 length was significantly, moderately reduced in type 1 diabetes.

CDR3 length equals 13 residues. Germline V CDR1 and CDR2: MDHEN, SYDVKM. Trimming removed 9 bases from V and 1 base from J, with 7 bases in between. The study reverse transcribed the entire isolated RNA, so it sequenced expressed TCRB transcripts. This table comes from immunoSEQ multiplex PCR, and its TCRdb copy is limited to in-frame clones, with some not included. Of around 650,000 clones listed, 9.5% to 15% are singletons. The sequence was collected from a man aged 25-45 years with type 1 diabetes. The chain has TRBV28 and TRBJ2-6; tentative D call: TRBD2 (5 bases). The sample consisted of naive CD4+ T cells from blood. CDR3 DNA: TGTGCCAGTCGGGGATCTGGGGCCAACGTCCTGACTTTC. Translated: CASRGSGANVLTF.